The rows below give T cell receptor beta chains drawn from one sample of a study of PD-L1 blockade in urothelial cancer. Profiled with immunoSEQ multiplex PCR; TCRdb holds only in-frame clones, not every one. This table holds tens of thousands of clones, approximately 90% found once. The material was PBMCs, obtained around atezolizumab (anti-PD-L1) treatment. These receptors were collected from a woman in her seventies with urothelial cancer. Each CDR3 is given with its conserved first and last residue. D genes are given only for firm matches. Rows give clone size only sometimes, using once, few, many, or a class for an expanded clone.

CASSREGYSPLHF TGTGCCAGCAGCCGAGAGGGCTATTCACCCCTCCACTTT TRBV7-2 - - TRBJ1-6
CASSAGQVSNEQFF TGCGCCAGCAGCGCGGGACAGGTTTCCAATGAGCAGTTCTTC TRBV5-1 TRBD1 - TRBJ2-1
CASSVTWGPNYGYTF TGTGCCAGCAGCGTAACTTGGGGGCCCAACTATGGCTACACCTTC TRBV9 - - TRBJ1-2
CAWTPGGGPSNEQFF TGTGCCTGGACCCCCGGCGGGGGTCCCTCCAATGAGCAGTTCTTC TRBV30 TRBD2 - TRBJ2-1
CASSRNKGTGTDTQYF TGTGCCAGCAGCAGGAATAAGGGGACTGGCACAGATACGCAGTATTTT TRBV21-1 - - TRBJ2-3
CAISEPRGRWEQFF TGTGCCATCAGTGAACCCCGAGGGCGATGGGAGCAGTTCTTC TRBV10-3 - - TRBJ2-1
CASEGLAGSRGYEQYF TGTGCCAGCGAGGGACTAGCGGGAAGTCGGGGCTACGAGCAGTACTTC TRBV2 TRBD2 - TRBJ2-7
CASSYSTGTNTIYF TGTGCCAGCAGTTACTCGACAGGGACCAACACCATATATTTT TRBV6-5 TRBD1 - TRBJ1-3
CASSPRLTESYNEQFF TGTGCCAGCAGCCCGAGGCTGACAGAAAGTTACAATGAGCAGTTCTTC TRBV7-9 - - TRBJ2-1
CAWARKGTGSKQPQHF TGTGCCTGGGCCCGCAAAGGGACAGGGTCCAAGCAGCCCCAGCATTTT TRBV30 TRBD1 - TRBJ1-5
CASSKERKRGNQPQHF TGTGCCAGCAGCAAAGAGCGGAAGCGGGGCAATCAGCCCCAGCATTTT TRBV21-1 - - TRBJ1-5
CASSDQGRVASQEAFF TGCGCCAGCAGTGATCAGGGCCGGGTTGCGTCGCAAGAAGCTTTCTTT TRBV10-2 - - TRBJ1-1
CASSPRTGGEVNTEAFF TGTGCCAGTAGTCCACGGACAGGGGGCGAGGTAAACACTGAAGCTTTCTTT TRBV19 TRBD1 - TRBJ1-1
CASSLVDRSYEQYF TGTGCCAGCAGCTTGGTGGACAGGAGCTACGAGCAGTACTTC TRBV5-4 TRBD1 once TRBJ2-7
CSVRTGGDGTQYF TGCAGCGTCAGGACAGGGGGTGACGGTACGCAGTATTTT TRBV29-1 TRBD1 - TRBJ2-3
CAISGGEGGAPYEQYF TGTGCCATCAGTGGAGGGGAGGGAGGGGCTCCCTACGAGCAGTACTTC TRBV10-3 TRBD2 - TRBJ2-7
CASSLKAGGSEQYF TGTGCCAGCAGTTTAAAAGCGGGAGGAAGCGAGCAGTACTTC TRBV28 TRBD2 - TRBJ2-7
CASSSGQGNTEAFF TGTGCCAGCAGCTCCGGACAGGGGAACACTGAAGCTTTCTTT TRBV2 TRBD1 - TRBJ1-1
CAISPKHLQGANEKLFF TGTGCCATCAGCCCGAAACACTTACAGGGTGCTAATGAAAAACTGTTTTTT TRBV10-3 - - TRBJ1-4
CASRVNPGTSVEKLFF TGTGCCAGCAGAGTTAATCCGGGGACATCGGTTGAAAAACTGTTTTTT TRBV4-2 - few TRBJ1-4
CASSVEAGLEAFF TGTGCCAGCAGCGTAGAGGCAGGGTTAGAAGCTTTCTTT TRBV9 - - TRBJ1-1
CASSSNRGLNEKLFF TGTGCCAGCAGCTCAAACAGGGGTCTAAATGAAAAACTGTTTTTT TRBV5-4 TRBD1 - TRBJ1-4
CASSTGQNTGELFF TGTGCCAGCAGCACGGGACAGAACACCGGGGAGCTGTTTTTT TRBV7-9 - few TRBJ2-2
CASSVRGRRNTEAFF TGTGCCAGCAGTGTTAGGGGTCGGAGGAACACTGAAGCTTTCTTT TRBV2 - - TRBJ1-1